Reported below is one TCR beta chain. The data were produced by immunoSEQ multiplex PCR, yet TCRdb's version contains in-frame clones alone and is incomplete. The table has some 2.4 million clones, under 95% seen once. The data originate from a study of shared clonotypes between healthy human individuals. The germline V gene encodes CDR1 SGHVS and CDR2 FNYEAQ. V was shortened by 5 bases and J by 1 base, with 16 bases between the two germline ends. This CDR3 region has 16 residues. The source is a young man in good health. Some clones in this sample may be carry-over from other donors' samples. The source material was naive CD4+ T cells from PBMCs. Subset given: CD45RA+ positively selected. This chain links TRBV7-6 with TRBJ2-3, with D possibly TRBD2 on 5 matching bases. In nucleotides, the CDR3 is TGTGCCAGCAGCCAACTGAGGGAGTCGCGCACAGATACGCAGTATTTT. This codes for CASSQLRESRTDTQYF.